This T cell receptor beta chain is drawn from a study of T cells in localized non-small cell lung cancer. Study-level results: The tumor had only one region sequenced, so heterogeneity remains possible. Adjacent lung had a median roughly 60 of the 100 largest tumor clones.

Turning to this clone: Its antigen is as yet unknown.

Trimming removed 5 bases at V and 0 bases at J, with 14 bases between. There are 16 residues in the CDR3. Germline CDR1 MNHEY, CDR2 SMNVEV (reference sequence). The method was immunoSEQ multiplex PCR; TCRdb's version includes in-frame clones alone and lacks a portion of them. The data show fewer than 50,000 clones, more than 80% seen once. Here the sequenced sample was peripheral blood mononuclear cells, taken before any cancer treatment. This clonotype was obtained from a male donor older than 55 with stage II lung adenocarcinoma. The chain links TRBV27 to TRBJ2-1; D unresolved. CDR3 protein: CASSLQWVSSYNEQFF. The CDR3 region has the DNA TGTGCCAGCAGTCTACAGTGGGTCAGCTCCTACAATGAGCAGTTCTTC.